Listed here are 8 T cell receptor beta chains from one sample, sequenced in a study of beta chain features in type 1 diabetes. Reverse transcription of all isolated RNA meant that expressed TCRB transcripts were sequenced. The repertoire was sequenced with immunoSEQ multiplex PCR; TCRdb's copy has only in-frame clones and lacks some. The profile shows 400,000 to 450,000 clones, 11% to 15% of them singletons. Sequenced material: naive CD4+ T cells from blood. These receptors were obtained from a man aged 25 to 40 in good health.

This chain uses TRBV4-3 with TRBJ2-1, with a weak D call TRBD1 (7 bases). Per germline, CDR1 LGHNA and CDR2 YSLEER. V was pared by 3 bases and J by 2 bases, with 8 bases between. CDR3 size: 14 residues. The DNA for the CDR3 is TGCGCCAGCAGCCACAGGGGGGCCTACAATGAGCAGTTCTTC. Translating gives CASSHRGAYNEQFF.

There are many counts of this clone. The CDR3 DNA reads TGTGCCAGCAGCAATGCGACAGATACGCAGTATTTT. This gives the protein CASSNATDTQYF. This chain joins TRBV21-1 and TRBJ2-3; the table names TRBD2, a call not compared with the DNA. TRBV21-1 is a documented pseudogene. The CDR3 sequence is 12 residues long.

The V call is TRBV29-1, the J call TRBJ2-7; D is possibly TRBD2 (5 bases). The germline gives CDR1 SQVTM, CDR2 ANQGSEA. Trimming left V 7 bases short and J 0 bases short, with 16 bases between. This CDR3 has 14 amino acids. DNA of the CDR3: TGCAGCGCCTTTTTAATCGGAGGCTCCTACGAGCAGTACTTC. Protein product: CSAFLIGGSYEQYF.

This clone showed up just a few times. The V and J genes are TRBV5-1 and TRBJ2-3; the match to TRBD2 covers 7 bases. This CDR3 has 15 residues. Germline assignment: CDR1 SGHRS and CDR2 YFSETQ. Losses at the gene ends were 4 bases for V and 0 bases for J; bases not matched to a gene: 5. As DNA, the CDR3 is TGCGCCAGCAGCCATCGGCGGGGGAGCACAGATACGCAGTATTTT. Amino acid sequence: CASSHRRGSTDTQYF.

As concerns this clone: Additional DNA sequences in this sample encode the identical CDR3. The V and J genes are TRBV7-9 and TRBJ2-7; no definite D call. Germline CDR1 reads SEHNR; CDR2 reads FQNEAQ (reference sequence). V was clipped by 2 bases and J by 0 bases, with 2 bases between them. This CDR3 has 12 residues. The CDR3 loop reads CASSLPSYEQYF. The CDR3 DNA reads as TGTGCCAGCAGCTTACCCTCCTACGAGCAGTACTTC.

This chain links TRBV30 with TRBJ1-2; D unclear. This CDR3 contains 13 residues. CDR1 and CDR2 from the germline V gene are GTSNPN and SVGIG (reference sequence). V shed 2 bases and J shed 2 bases, with 9 bases lying between them. The CDR3 spells CAWSSRANYGYTF. The CDR3 nucleotides read TGTGCCTGGAGTAGTAGGGCCAACTATGGCTACACCTTC.

The chain is built from TRBV9 and TRBJ2-6, with D uncertain. CDR3 length: 15 residues. V lost 0 bases and J lost 2, with 6 bases in between. Germline loops: CDR1 SGDLS, CDR2 YYNGEE. CDR3 DNA sequence: TGTGCCAGCAGCGTAGACGGTACTGGGGCCAACGTCCTGACTTTC. This gives the protein CASSVDGTGANVLTF.

This clone was found a few times. This chain links TRBV29-1 with TRBJ1-5, with TRBD1 identical over 9 bases. The germline V gene encodes CDR1 SQVTM and CDR2 ANQGSEA. The CDR3 runs 13 residues. DNA for the CDR3: TGCGCAGTTTCGTACAGGGGGCTTCAGCCCCAGCATTTT. Translation gives CAVSYRGLQPQHF.